Listed below are T cell receptor beta chains from one sample, sequenced in a study of blood T cell repertoires in COVID-19. Profiling relied on immunoSEQ multiplex PCR, and the TCRdb table lists in-frame clones only, not all of them. This sample has a few hundred thousand clones; roughly 90% occur once, and the top ten carry about 0.7%. Source material: peripheral blood. Receptor source: a human donor in a cohort sampled during active COVID-19. The CDR3 runs from the conserved cysteine through the conserved F or W. The order of the fields is D gene, J gene, clone size, V gene, CDR3 protein, CDR3 DNA. The D gene is left open where the match is weak. A clone size is listed for some rows: how often the clone was seen (once, few, many), or a class if it is expanded.

TRBD1 TRBJ1-1 - TRBV3-1/TRBV3-2 CASTPDRGYNTEAFF TGTGCCAGCACCCCGGACAGGGGGTATAACACTGAAGCTTTCTTT
TRBD1 TRBJ2-7 - TRBV3-1/TRBV3-2 CASSQSDRGYEQYF TGTGCCAGCAGCCAATCGGACAGGGGGTACGAGCAGTACTTC
TRBD1 TRBJ1-1 few TRBV19 CASSTGQGAFTEAFF TGTGCCAGTAGTACGGGACAGGGGGCGTTCACTGAAGCTTTCTTT
- TRBJ2-5 - TRBV28 CASSRDSPRETQYF TGTGCCAGCAGCCGGGACTCCCCGCGAGAGACCCAGTACTTC
TRBD2 TRBJ2-5 - TRBV7-2 CASSLSAGGETQYF TGTGCCAGCAGCTTATCAGCGGGGGGAGAGACCCAGTACTTC
TRBD1 TRBJ1-3 - TRBV7-3 CASSPGTGANTIYF TGTGCCAGCAGCCCGGGGACAGGGGCAAACACCATATATTTT
TRBD2 TRBJ2-1 - TRBV28 CASSFGGGPVNEQFF TGTGCCAGCAGTTTCGGGGGAGGGCCGGTCAATGAGCAGTTCTTC
- TRBJ1-4 few TRBV24-1 CATSDPDSHNNEKLFF TGTGCCACCAGTGACCCTGACAGCCATAATAATGAAAAACTGTTTTTT
TRBD1 TRBJ2-5 once TRBV28 CASTSWGRQGQETQYF TGTGCCAGCACTTCTTGGGGGAGACAGGGCCAAGAGACCCAGTACTTC
- TRBJ2-5 once TRBV28 CATTSGGVETQYF TGTGCCACGACGAGCGGAGGCGTGGAGACCCAGTACTTC
TRBD1 TRBJ1-1 - TRBV29-1 CSVEVGTVNTEAFF TGCAGCGTTGAAGTGGGGACAGTGAACACTGAAGCTTTCTTT
TRBD1 TRBJ2-7 - TRBV28 CASTWTGPYEQYF TGTGCCAGCACATGGACAGGCCCCTACGAGCAGTACTTC
TRBD1 TRBJ2-2 - TRBV7-2 CASTRQGAGELFF TGTGCCAGCACGAGACAGGGCGCCGGGGAGCTGTTTTTT
TRBD2 TRBJ2-4 - TRBV7-2 CASSSNPGGGYIQYF TGTGCCAGCAGCTCGAACCCGGGGGGAGGGTACATTCAGTACTTC
- TRBJ1-2 - TRBV30 CAWRSGGPGYTF TGTGCCTGGAGGTCCGGGGGGCCCGGCTACACCTTC
- TRBJ2-7 - TRBV10-3 CAISDNSGVVRYEQYF TGTGCCATCAGTGACAACTCGGGAGTGGTGCGGTACGAGCAGTACTTC
- TRBJ2-7 - TRBV4-2 CASSQEEIFYEQYF TGTGCCAGCAGCCAAGAGGAGATTTTTTACGAGCAGTACTTC
- TRBJ1-5 - TRBV6-1 CASRETGFGRNQPQHF TGTGCCAGCAGGGAAACAGGGTTCGGTCGCAATCAGCCCCAGCATTTT
TRBD1 TRBJ1-4 - TRBV27 CASSSRIRDRGNEKLFF TGTGCCAGCAGTTCACGAATTCGGGACAGGGGGAATGAAAAACTGTTTTTT
TRBD2 TRBJ2-3 - TRBV7-3 CASSPNLGLAGGAAQYF TGTGCCAGCAGCCCGAACTTGGGACTAGCGGGAGGGGCAGCACAGTATTTT
TRBD2 TRBJ2-3 - TRBV11-2 CASSYSSGGGTDTQYF TGTGCCAGCAGCTACTCTAGCGGGGGGGGGACAGATACGCAGTATTTT
- TRBJ1-1 - TRBV19 CASKMGGTEAFF TGTGCCAGCAAAATGGGGGGAACTGAAGCTTTCTTT
- TRBJ2-7 - TRBV6-5 CASGSSAYEQYF TGTGCCAGCGGGAGCAGTGCCTACGAGCAGTACTTC
TRBD1 TRBJ1-1 - TRBV3-1/TRBV3-2 CASSHTDRGGGEAFF TGTGCCAGCAGCCATACGGACAGGGGAGGGGGTGAAGCTTTCTTT
- TRBJ1-2 - TRBV12-3/TRBV12-4 CASSLAQYISYTF TGTGCCAGCAGTTTAGCGCAATACATCAGCTACACCTTC
TRBD2 TRBJ2-7 - TRBV19 CASSHSGPSSYEQYF TGTGCCAGTAGCCATAGCGGGCCAAGCTCCTACGAGCAGTACTTC
- TRBJ2-7 - TRBV6-2/TRBV6-3 CASSYRSSYEQYF TGTGCCAGCAGTTACAGGAGCTCCTACGAGCAGTACTTC
- TRBJ1-6 - TRBV14 CASSQDPVHSRANNSPLHF TGTGCCAGCAGCCAAGATCCCGTTCATTCCAGGGCGAATAATTCACCCCTCCACTTT
TRBD2 TRBJ2-1 - TRBV7-8 CASSLKLAGHNEQFF TGTGCCAGCAGCTTAAAACTAGCGGGTCACAATGAGCAGTTCTTC
- TRBJ2-3 - TRBV10-1 CASTPPGTTVLVNTDTQYF TGCGCCAGCACTCCTCCCGGGACAACAGTTCTAGTAAACACAGATACGCAGTATTTT
TRBD2 TRBJ2-2 - TRBV7-2 CASSLAGEGTGELFF TGTGCCAGCAGCTTAGCGGGGGAGGGCACCGGGGAGCTGTTTTTT
TRBD1 TRBJ2-1 - TRBV6-4 CASSDSVRGREQFF TGTGCCAGCAGTGACTCGGTGAGGGGGCGTGAGCAGTTCTTC
TRBD2 TRBJ2-5 once TRBV30 CAWSGLAGGPETQYF TGTGCCTGGAGTGGCCTAGCGGGGGGGCCGGAGACCCAGTACTTC
- TRBJ1-4 - TRBV28 CASSSGSLNEKLFF TGTGCCAGCTCTTCTGGCTCCCTTAATGAAAAACTGTTTTTT
- TRBJ2-7 - TRBV30 CAWSGTIHYEQYF TGTGCCTGGAGCGGGACAATCCACTACGAGCAGTACTTC
TRBD1 TRBJ2-2 once TRBV19 CASSATGADTGELFF TGTGCCAGTAGTGCGACAGGGGCGGACACCGGGGAGCTGTTTTTT
- TRBJ1-1 - TRBV5-1 CASRPGAGTEAFF TGCGCCAGCCGTCCAGGGGCAGGCACTGAAGCTTTCTTT
- TRBJ1-2 - TRBV7-2 CASSLARVGYGYTF TGTGCCAGCAGCTTAGCGCGGGTTGGCTATGGCTACACCTTC
- TRBJ2-1 - TRBV7-8 CASSDRLLDSNEQFF TGTGCCAGCAGCGACCGACTTCTAGACTCCAATGAGCAGTTCTTC
- TRBJ2-1 few TRBV19 CASSMGQPLLYNEQFF TGTGCCAGTAGTATGGGCCAGCCCCTCCTTTACAATGAGCAGTTCTTC
TRBD1 TRBJ2-7 - TRBV9 CASSKDRGPYEQYF TGTGCCAGCAGCAAAGACAGGGGTCCCTACGAGCAGTACTTC
TRBD2 TRBJ2-1 - TRBV7-8 CASSLGFAGGPLYNEQFF TGTGCCAGCAGCTTAGGATTCGCGGGAGGGCCCTTGTACAATGAGCAGTTCTTC
TRBD1 TRBJ2-5 - TRBV5-1 CASSLAADRVETQYF TGCGCCAGCAGCTTGGCCGCGGACAGGGTGGAGACCCAGTACTTC
TRBD1 TRBJ2-7 - TRBV5-6 CASSYGQGWRSSYEQYF TGTGCCAGCAGTTACGGACAGGGGTGGCGGTCTTCCTACGAGCAGTACTTC